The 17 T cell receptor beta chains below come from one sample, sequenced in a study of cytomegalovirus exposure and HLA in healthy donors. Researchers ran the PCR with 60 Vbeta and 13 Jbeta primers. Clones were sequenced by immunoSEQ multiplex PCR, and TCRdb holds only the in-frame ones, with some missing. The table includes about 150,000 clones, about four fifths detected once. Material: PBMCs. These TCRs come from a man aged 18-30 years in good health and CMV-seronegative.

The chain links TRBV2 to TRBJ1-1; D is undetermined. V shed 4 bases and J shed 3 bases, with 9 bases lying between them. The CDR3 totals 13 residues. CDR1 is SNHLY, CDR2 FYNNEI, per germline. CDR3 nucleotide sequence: TGTGCCAGCAGTGTACGCGTGGACACTGAAGCTTTCTTT. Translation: CASSVRVDTEAFF.

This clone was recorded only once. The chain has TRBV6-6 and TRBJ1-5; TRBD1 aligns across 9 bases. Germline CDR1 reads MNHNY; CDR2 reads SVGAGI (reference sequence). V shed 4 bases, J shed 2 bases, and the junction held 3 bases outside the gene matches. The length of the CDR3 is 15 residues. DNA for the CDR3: TGTGCCAGCAGTTTGCGGACAGGGGGCAATCAGCCCCAGCATTTT. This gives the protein CASSLRTGGNQPQHF.

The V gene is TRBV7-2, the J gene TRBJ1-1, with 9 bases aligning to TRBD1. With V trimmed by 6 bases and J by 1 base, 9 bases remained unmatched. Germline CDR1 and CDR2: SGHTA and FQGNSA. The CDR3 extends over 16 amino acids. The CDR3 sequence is CASRSGTGTTNTEAFF. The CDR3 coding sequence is TGTGCCAGCAGGTCCGGGACAGGGACGACGAACACTGAAGCTTTCTTT.

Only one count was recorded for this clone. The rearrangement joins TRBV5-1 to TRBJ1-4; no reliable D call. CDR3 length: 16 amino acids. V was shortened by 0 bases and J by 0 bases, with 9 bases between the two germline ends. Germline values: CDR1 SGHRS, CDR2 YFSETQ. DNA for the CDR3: TGCGCCAGCAGCTTGGGAGCCGTTGCAACTAATGAAAAACTGTTTTTT. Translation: CASSLGAVATNEKLFF.

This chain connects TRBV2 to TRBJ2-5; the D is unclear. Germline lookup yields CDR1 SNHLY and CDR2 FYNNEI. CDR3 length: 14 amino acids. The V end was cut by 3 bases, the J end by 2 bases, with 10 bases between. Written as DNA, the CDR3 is TGTGCCAGCAGTGAGTCCGGTCCGCAAGAGACCCAGTACTTC. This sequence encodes CASSESGPQETQYF.

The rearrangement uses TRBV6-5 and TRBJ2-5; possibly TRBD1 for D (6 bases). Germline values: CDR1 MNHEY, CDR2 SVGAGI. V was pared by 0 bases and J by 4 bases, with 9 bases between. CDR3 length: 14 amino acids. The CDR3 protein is CASSYSQGRETQYF. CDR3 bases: TGTGCCAGCAGTTACTCGCAGGGGCGAGAGACCCAGTACTTC.

In nucleotides, the CDR3 is TGTGCCAGCAGCTTACAGGGATACAATTCACCCCTCCACTTT. It is translated as CASSLQGYNSPLHF. This rearrangement joins TRBV7-2 to TRBJ1-6; perhaps TRBD1 as D (5 bases). V was trimmed by 2 bases and J by 7 bases, leaving 9 bases between them. This CDR3 contains 14 residues. Looked up from germline, CDR1 is SGHTA and CDR2 is FQGNSA.

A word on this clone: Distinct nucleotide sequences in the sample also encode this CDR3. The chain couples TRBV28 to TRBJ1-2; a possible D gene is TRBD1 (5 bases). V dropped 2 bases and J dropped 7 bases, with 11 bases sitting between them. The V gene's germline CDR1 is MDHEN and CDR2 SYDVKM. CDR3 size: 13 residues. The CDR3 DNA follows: TGTGCCAGCAGTTTAGGGCAGGGAGGTGGCTACACCTTC. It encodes CASSLGQGGGYTF.

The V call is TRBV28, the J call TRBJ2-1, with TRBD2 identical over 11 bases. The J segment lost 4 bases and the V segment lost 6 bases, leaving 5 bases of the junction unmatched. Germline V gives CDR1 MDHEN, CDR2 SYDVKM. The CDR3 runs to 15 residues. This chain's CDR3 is CASSQTSGGYNEQFF. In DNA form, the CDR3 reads TGTGCCAGCAGCCAAACTAGCGGGGGATACAATGAGCAGTTCTTC.

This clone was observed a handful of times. CDR3 bases: TGCGCCAGCAGCCAAGATCAGGGTACCTACGAGCAGTACTTC. Amino acids: CASSQDQGTYEQYF. The V and J genes are TRBV4-1 and TRBJ2-7; tentatively, D is TRBD1 (5 bases). In germline, CDR1 is MGHRA, CDR2 YSYEKL. The V end lost 0 bases, the J end lost 2 bases, and 8 bases lay between the germline ends. This CDR3 has 14 residues.

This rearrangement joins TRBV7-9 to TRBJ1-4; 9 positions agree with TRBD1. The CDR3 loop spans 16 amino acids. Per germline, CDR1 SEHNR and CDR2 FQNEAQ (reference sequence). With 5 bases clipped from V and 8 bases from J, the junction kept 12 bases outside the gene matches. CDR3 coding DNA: TGTGCCAGCAGCCAGGACAGGGGAGGAGTGGAGGAAAAACTGTTTTTT. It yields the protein CASSQDRGGVEEKLFF.

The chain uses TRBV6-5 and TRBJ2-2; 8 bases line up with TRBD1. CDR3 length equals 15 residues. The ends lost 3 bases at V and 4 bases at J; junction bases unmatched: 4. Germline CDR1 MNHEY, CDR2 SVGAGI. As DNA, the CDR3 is TGTGCCAGCAGTTATCAGGGGGCAAGCACCGGGGAGCTGTTTTTT. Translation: CASSYQGASTGELFF.

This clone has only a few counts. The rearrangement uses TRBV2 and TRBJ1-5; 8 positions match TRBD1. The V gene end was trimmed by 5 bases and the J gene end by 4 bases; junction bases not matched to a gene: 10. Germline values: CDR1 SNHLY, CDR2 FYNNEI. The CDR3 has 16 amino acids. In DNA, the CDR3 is TGTGCCAGCAGTCGTCCGCCGGGACAGGCTAATCAGCCCCAGCATTTT. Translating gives CASSRPPGQANQPQHF.

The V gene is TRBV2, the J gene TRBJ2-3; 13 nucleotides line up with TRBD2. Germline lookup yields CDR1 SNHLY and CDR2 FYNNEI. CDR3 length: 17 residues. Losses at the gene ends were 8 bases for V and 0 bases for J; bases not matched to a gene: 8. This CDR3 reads CASHTSGGGYSTDTQYF. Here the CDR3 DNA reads TGTGCCAGCCATACTAGCGGGGGGGGGTATAGCACAGATACGCAGTATTTT.

The CDR3 bases are TGTGCCAGCAGCCTCAAAGTTGTCGGGATTTACGAGCAGTACGTC. Its translation is CASSLKVVGIYEQYV. The V gene is TRBV5-5, the J gene TRBJ2-7; D perhaps matches TRBD2 (5 bases). This CDR3 comprises 15 residues. Germline CDR1 and CDR2: SGHKS and YYEKEE (reference sequence). Trimming left V 4 bases short and J 4 bases short, with 18 bases between.

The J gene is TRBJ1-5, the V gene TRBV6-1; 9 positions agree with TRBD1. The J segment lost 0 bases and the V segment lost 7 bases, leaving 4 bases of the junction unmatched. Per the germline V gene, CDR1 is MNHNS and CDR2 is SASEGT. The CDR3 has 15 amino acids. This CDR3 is CASMDRGFSNQPQHF. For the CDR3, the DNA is TGTGCCAGCATGGACAGGGGTTTTAGCAATCAGCCCCAGCATTTT.

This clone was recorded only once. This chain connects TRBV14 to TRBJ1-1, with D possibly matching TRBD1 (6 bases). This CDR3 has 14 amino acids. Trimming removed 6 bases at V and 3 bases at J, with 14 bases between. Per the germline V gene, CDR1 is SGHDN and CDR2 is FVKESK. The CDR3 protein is CASRGQRIDTEAFF. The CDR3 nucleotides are TGTGCCAGCAGAGGACAGAGGATTGACACTGAAGCTTTCTTT.